This T cell receptor (beta chain) was obtained from a study of blood T cell repertoires in COVID-19. Study-level information: Samples taken during acute and convalescent COVID-19 were collected in the United States, Italy and Spain. In each case, the material was cDNA or gDNA derived from T cells, B-cell-depleted T cells, or PBMCs.

The CDR3 is 11 residues long. V dropped 4 bases and J dropped 7 bases, with 6 bases sitting between them. Germline V CDR1 and CDR2: SGHDT, YYEEEE. Original handling: Nucleated cell number was recorded as an estimate derived from reference gene primer amplification. Using immunoSEQ multiplex PCR, the repertoire was profiled, and TCRdb retains in-frame clones only, with some absent. The DNA was the basis for D and trimming; V, J and clone size are from that table. This table has about 73,000 clones, around 77% appearing once. Enrolment of Seattle patients took place during active infection, and they were followed longitudinally.

Sequenced sample: peripheral blood. The TCR originated in a man between 70 and 80 years old with COVID-19, enrolled during active disease. V usage is TRBV5-6 and J usage is TRBJ1-5, with D unresolved. The CDR3 region is CASSPLQPQHF. The CDR3 DNA is TGTGCCAGCAGCCCCCTACAGCCCCAGCATTTT.